The subject of this entry is one TCR beta chain. The antigen remains unidentified. Constant-segment primers and 5'RACE yielded cDNA libraries for TCR alpha and TCR beta, each carrying sample barcodes and UMIs. TCRdb re-derived calls from the 5' RACE reads in MiXCR, one entry per CDR3 protein. Of roughly 610,000 distinct CDR3 sequences in the sample, 15% to 20% were seen once. CDR3 length equals 15 residues. J gave up 5 bases and V 3 bases, and 6 bases lay outside the gene matches. Looked up from germline, CDR1 is ENHRY and CDR2 is SYGVKD. The source of the sample is a study of T-cell memory formation after mild COVID-19. Overall study context: Clustering of TCRs was largely donor specific.

Findings of the study overall: CD4+ bias marked clones expanding day 15 to 37, unlike balanced contracting clones.

The source material was PBMCs or a T cell subset sorted from them (not recorded which). The chain joins TRBV10-3 to TRBJ2-5; 10 bases are a match to TRBD1. This receptor was identified in an adult woman who had mild COVID-19 (a few samples of this study predate the infection). Cell type and time point are not known. DNA of the CDR3: TGTGCCATCAGTGAAATGGGACAGGGGTTGGAGACCCAGTACTTC. This codes for CAISEMGQGLETQYF.